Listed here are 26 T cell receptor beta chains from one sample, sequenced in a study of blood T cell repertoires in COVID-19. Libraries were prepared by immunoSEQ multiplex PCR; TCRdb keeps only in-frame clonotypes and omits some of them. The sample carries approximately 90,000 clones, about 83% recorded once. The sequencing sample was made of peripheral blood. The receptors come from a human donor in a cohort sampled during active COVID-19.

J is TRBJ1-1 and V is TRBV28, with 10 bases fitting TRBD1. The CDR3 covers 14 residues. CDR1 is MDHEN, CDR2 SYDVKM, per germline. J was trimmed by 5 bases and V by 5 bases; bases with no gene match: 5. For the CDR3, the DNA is TGTGCCAGCAGTATTCCGGGACAGGGGACTGAAGCTTTCTTT. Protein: CASSIPGQGTEAFF.

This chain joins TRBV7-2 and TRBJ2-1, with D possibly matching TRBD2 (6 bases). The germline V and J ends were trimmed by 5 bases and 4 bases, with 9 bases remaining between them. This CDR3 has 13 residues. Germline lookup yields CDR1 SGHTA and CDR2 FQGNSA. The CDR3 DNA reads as TGTGCCAGCAGCCGCCTAGCGTACAATGAGCAGTTCTTC. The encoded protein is CASSRLAYNEQFF.

Written as DNA, the CDR3 is TGTGCCAGCCGATATCTGTCTCCTATGAACACTGAAGCTTTCTTT. Residues: CASRYLSPMNTEAFF. The chain employs TRBV19 and TRBJ1-1; D is uncertain. This CDR3 region has 15 residues. Germline CDR1 is LNHDA and CDR2 is SQIVND (reference sequence). The V end was cut by 9 bases, the J end by 0 bases, with 17 bases between.

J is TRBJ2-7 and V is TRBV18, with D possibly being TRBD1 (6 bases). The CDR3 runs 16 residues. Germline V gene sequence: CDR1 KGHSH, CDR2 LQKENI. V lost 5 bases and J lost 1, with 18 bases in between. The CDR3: CASSSRGPDFSYEQYF. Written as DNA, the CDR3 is TGTGCCAGCTCATCCAGGGGTCCCGACTTTTCCTACGAGCAGTACTTC. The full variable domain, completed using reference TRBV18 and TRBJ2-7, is NAGVMQNPRHLVRRRGQEARLRCSPMKGHSHVYWYRQLPEEGLKFMVYLQKENIIDESGMPKERFSAEFPKEGPSILRIQQVVRGDSAAYFCASSSRGPDFSYEQYFGPGTRLTVT.

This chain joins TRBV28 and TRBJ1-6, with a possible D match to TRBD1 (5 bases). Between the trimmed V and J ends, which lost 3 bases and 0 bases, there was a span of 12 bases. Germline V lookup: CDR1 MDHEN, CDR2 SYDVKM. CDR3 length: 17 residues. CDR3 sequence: CASSFALRGSYNSPLHF. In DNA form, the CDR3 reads TGTGCCAGCAGTTTTGCTTTAAGGGGCTCCTATAATTCACCCCTCCACTTT.

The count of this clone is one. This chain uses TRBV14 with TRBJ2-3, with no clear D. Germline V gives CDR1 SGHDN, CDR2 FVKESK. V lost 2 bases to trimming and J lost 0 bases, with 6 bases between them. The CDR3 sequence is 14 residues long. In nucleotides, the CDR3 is TGTGCCAGCAGCCAAATGGCCAGCACAGATACGCAGTATTTT. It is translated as CASSQMASTDTQYF.

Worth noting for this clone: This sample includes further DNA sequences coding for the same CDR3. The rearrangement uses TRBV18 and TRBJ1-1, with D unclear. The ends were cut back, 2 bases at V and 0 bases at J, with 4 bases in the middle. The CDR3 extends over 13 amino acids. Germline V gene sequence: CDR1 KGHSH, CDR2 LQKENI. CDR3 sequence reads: CASSPGLNTEAFF. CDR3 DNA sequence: TGTGCCAGCTCACCAGGGCTGAACACTGAAGCTTTCTTT.

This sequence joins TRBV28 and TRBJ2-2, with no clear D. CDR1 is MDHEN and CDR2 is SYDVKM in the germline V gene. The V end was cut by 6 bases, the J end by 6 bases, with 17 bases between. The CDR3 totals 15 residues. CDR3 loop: CASRESFRGAGELFF. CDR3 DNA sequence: TGTGCCAGCAGAGAGTCTTTTAGAGGTGCCGGGGAGCTGTTTTTT.

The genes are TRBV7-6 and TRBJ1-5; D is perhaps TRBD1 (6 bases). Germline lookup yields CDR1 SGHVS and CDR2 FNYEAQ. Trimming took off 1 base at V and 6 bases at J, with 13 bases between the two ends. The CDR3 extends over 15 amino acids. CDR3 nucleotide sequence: TGTGCCAGCAGCTTAGGTGGCGGGGGCGGTCAGCCCCAGCATTTT. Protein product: CASSLGGGGGQPQHF.

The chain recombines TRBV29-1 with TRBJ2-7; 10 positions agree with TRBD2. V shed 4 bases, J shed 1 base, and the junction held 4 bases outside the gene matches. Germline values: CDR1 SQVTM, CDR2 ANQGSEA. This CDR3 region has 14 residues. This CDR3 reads CSVAGTSVSYEQYF. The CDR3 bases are TGCAGCGTTGCCGGGACTAGCGTTTCCTACGAGCAGTACTTC.

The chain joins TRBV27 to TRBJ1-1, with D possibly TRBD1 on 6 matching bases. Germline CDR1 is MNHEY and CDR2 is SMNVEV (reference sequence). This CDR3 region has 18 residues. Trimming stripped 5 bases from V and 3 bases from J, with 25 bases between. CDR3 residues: CASSPIPGQPARDTEAFF. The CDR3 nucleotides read TGTGCCAGCAGTCCGATACCGGGACAACCGGCACGGGACACTGAAGCTTTCTTT.

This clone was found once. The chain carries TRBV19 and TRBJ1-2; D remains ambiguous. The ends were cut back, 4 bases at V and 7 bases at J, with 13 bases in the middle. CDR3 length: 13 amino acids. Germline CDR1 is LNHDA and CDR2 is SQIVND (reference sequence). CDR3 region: CASSTHRPGGYTF. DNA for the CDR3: TGTGCCAGTAGTACCCATCGCCCAGGTGGCTACACCTTC.

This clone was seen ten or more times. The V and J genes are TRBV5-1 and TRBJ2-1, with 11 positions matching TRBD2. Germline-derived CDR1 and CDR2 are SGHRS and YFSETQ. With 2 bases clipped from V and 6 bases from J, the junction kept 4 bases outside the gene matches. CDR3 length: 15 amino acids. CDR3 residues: CASSLPGLAVNEQFF. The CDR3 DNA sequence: TGCGCCAGCAGCTTACCGGGACTAGCGGTCAATGAGCAGTTCTTC.

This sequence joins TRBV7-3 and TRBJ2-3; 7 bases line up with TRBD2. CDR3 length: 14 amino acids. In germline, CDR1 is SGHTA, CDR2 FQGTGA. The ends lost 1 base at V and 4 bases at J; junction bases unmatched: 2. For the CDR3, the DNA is TGTGCCAGCAGCTTAAGCGGGAGCGCAGATACGCAGTATTTT. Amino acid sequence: CASSLSGSADTQYF. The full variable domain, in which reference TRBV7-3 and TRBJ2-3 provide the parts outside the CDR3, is GAGVSQTPSNKVTEKGKYVELRCDPISGHTALYWYRQSLGQGPEFLIYFQGTGAADDSGLPNDRFFAVRPEGSVSTLKIQRTERGDSAVYLCASSLSGSADTQYFGPGTRLTVL.

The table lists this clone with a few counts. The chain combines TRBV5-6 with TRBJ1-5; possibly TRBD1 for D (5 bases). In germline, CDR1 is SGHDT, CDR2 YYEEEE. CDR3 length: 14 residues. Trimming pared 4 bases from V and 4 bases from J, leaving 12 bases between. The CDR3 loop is CASSHRTLNQPQHF. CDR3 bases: TGTGCCAGCAGCCATCGGACACTTAATCAGCCCCAGCATTTT.

The CDR3 reads CASSPLGSGSYNEQFF. The CDR3, as DNA: TGTGCCAGCAGCCCGCTTGGTAGCGGGTCCTACAATGAGCAGTTCTTC. The rearrangement links TRBV7-2 to TRBJ2-1; TRBD2 aligns across 7 bases. The CDR3 is 16 residues long. V shed 5 bases, J shed 1 base, and the junction held 8 bases outside the gene matches. The germline V gene has CDR1 SGHTA and CDR2 FQGNSA.

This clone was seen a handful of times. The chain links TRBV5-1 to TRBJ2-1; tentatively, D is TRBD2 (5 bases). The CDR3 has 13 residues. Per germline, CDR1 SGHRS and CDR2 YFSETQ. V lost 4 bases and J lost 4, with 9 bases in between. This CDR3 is CASSPGLYNEQFF. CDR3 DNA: TGCGCCAGCAGCCCAGGACTTTACAATGAGCAGTTCTTC.

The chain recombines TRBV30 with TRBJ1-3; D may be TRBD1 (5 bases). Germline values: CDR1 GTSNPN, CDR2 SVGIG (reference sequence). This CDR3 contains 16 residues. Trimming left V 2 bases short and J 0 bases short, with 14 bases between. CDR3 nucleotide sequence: TGTGCCTGGAGTCTTTTCGGACAACTCTCTGGAAACACCATATATTTT. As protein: CAWSLFGQLSGNTIYF.

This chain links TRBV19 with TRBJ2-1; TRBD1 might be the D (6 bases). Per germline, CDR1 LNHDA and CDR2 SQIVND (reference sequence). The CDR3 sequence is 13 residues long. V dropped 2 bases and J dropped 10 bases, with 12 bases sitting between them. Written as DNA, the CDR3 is TGTGCCAGTAGTATATCCGCCAGGGGAGAGCAGTTCTTC. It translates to CASSISARGEQFF.

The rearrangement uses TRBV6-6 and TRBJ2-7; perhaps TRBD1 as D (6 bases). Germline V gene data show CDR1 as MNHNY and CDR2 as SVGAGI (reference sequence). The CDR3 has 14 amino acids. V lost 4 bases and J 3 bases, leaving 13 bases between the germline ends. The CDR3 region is CASSWTRGSYEQYF. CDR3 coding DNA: TGTGCCAGCAGTTGGACGAGGGGGAGCTACGAGCAGTACTTC.

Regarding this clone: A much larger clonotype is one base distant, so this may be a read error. The CDR3 is CASSPRDSSYEQYF. The CDR3, as DNA: TGTGCCAGCAGCCCCCGGGACAGCTCCTACGAGCAGTACTTC. This chain connects TRBV5-4 to TRBJ2-7, with 7 bases aligning to TRBD1. Unmatched junction bases numbered 4, after V lost 4 bases and J lost 0 bases. CDR3 length equals 14 residues. CDR1 is SGHNT and CDR2 is YYREEE in the germline V gene (reference sequence).

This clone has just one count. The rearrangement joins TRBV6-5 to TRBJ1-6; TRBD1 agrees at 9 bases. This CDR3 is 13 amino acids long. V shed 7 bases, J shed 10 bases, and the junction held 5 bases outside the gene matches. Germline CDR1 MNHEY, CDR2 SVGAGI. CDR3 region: CASKGQGGSPLHF. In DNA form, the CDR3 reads TGTGCCAGCAAGGGACAGGGAGGGTCACCCCTCCACTTT.

In DNA form, the CDR3 reads TGTGCCAGCAGCCGGACTCGGGATTCGTTATATACGCAGTATTTT. This translates into CASSRTRDSLYTQYF. The chain uses TRBV6-5 and TRBJ2-3, with D perhaps matching TRBD2 (5 bases). V gave up 6 bases and J gave up 7 bases, with 20 bases separating them. Germline V lookup: CDR1 MNHEY, CDR2 SVGAGI. The CDR3 runs 15 residues.

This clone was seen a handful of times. CDR3 amino acids: CASSRGLIYEQYF. CDR3 coding DNA: TGTGCCAGCAGCCGGGGACTAATCTACGAGCAGTACTTC. The rearrangement links TRBV13 to TRBJ2-7; 7 bases agree with TRBD2. After removal of 5 bases from V and 3 bases from J, the junction contained 4 bases not matched to a gene. The CDR3 runs 13 residues. CDR1 is PRHDT and CDR2 is FYEKMQ in the germline V gene (reference sequence).

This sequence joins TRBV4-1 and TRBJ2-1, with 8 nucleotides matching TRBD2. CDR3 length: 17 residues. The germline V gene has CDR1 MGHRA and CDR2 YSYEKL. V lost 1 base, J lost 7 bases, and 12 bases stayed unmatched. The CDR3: CASSQGEGGRSRNEQFF. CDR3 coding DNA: TGCGCCAGCAGCCAAGGAGAGGGCGGGAGGTCAAGAAATGAGCAGTTCTTC.

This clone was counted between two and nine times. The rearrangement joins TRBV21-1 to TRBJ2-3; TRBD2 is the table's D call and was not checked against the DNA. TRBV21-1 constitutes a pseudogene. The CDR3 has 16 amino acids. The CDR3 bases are TGTGCCAGCAGCCCAACCCCTCGACTAGATGCAGATACGCAGTATTTT. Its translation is CASSPTPRLDADTQYF.